This T cell receptor (beta chain) stems from a study of blood T cell repertoires in COVID-19. Assay used: immunoSEQ multiplex PCR; TCRdb lists only in-frame clones, some missing. The data show 30,000 to 40,000 clones, about 88% seen once. CDR1 and CDR2 from the germline V gene are LGHNA and YSLEER. Trimming at V came to 4 bases and at J to 9 bases, leaving 8 bases not matched to a gene. The CDR3 covers 15 residues. This clone was picked up a small number of times. The receptor was isolated from a man aged 65 to 85 with acute or convalescent COVID-19. What was sequenced was peripheral blood. The chain combines TRBV4-3 with TRBJ2-2; 10 bases match TRBD1. The CDR3 DNA is TGCGCCAGCAGCCCAAGGACAGGGGGTCCCCGGGAGCTGTTTTTT. The encoded protein is CASSPRTGGPRELFF.